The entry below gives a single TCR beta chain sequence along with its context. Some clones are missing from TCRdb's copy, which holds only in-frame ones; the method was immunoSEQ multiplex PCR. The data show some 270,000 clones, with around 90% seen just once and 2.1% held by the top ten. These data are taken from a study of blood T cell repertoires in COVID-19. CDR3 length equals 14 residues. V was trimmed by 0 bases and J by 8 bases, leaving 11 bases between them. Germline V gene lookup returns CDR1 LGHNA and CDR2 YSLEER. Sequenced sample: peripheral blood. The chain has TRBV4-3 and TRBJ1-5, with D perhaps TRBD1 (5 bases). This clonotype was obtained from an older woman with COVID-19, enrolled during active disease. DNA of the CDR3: TGCGCCAGCAGCCAAGATCCCACAGGAGAGCCCCAGCATTTT. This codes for CASSQDPTGEPQHF.